Given below is one T cell receptor (beta chain) in context. Its antigen is undetermined. It may be a read error: a sequence one base away is much more abundant. Germline-derived CDR1 and CDR2 are MGHDK and SYGVNS. The CDR3 has 14 amino acids. Deletions cut 5 bases from V and 0 bases from J, with 5 bases between. The record originates from a study of T cells in Graves' hyperthyroidism and ophthalmopathy. General study results and limits: A model using 13 V-J features told ophthalmopathy apart from stable hyperthyroidism.

What was amplified from RNA transcripts were TCR beta CDR3 regions. Primed by the HTBI set, a first-round RT-PCR was run on the TCR CDR3. MiXCR, run by TCRdb on the multiplex PCR reads, gives a single entry per CDR3 protein. The sample consists of around 540,000 distinct CDR3 sequences, just over 45% of them appearing once. The sample comprised peripheral blood or thyroid tissue (not recorded which). This receptor was obtained from a woman under 30 with Graves' hyperthyroidism. The V gene is TRBV25-1, the J gene TRBJ2-6; D gene unclear. CDR3 DNA: TGTGCCAGCAGTTCAGTCTCTGGGGCCAACGTCCTGACTTTC. Protein sequence: CASSSVSGANVLTF. Combining the CDR3 with reference TRBV25-1 and TRBJ2-6 gives the whole variable domain EADIYQTPRYLVIGTGKKITLECSQTMGHDKMYWYQQDPGMELHLIHYSYGVNSTEKGDLSSESTVSRIRTEHFPLTLESARPSHTSQYLCASSSVSGANVLTFGAGSRLTVL.